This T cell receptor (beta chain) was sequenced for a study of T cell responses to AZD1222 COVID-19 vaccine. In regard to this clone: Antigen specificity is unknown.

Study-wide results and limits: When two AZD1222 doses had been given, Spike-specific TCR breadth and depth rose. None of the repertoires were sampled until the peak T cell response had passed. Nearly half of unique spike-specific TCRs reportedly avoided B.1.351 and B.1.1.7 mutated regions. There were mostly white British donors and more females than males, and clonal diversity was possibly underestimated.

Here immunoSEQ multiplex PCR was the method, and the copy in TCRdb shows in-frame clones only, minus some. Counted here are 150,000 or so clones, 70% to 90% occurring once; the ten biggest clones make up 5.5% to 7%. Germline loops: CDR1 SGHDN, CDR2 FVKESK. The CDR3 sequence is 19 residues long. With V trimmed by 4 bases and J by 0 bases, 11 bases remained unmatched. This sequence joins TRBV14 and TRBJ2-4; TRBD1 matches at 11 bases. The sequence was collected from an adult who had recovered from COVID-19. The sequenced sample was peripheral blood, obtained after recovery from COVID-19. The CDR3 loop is CASSLTGTGGLLAKNIQYF. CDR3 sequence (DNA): TGTGCCAGCAGCCTAACCGGGACAGGGGGTTTATTAGCCAAAAACATTCAGTACTTC.